These 25 T cell receptor beta chains came from one sample sequenced in a study of OX40 agonist ivuxolimab in advanced cancers. The protocol was immunoSEQ multiplex PCR, while the TCRdb copy is restricted to in-frame clones and leaves out a portion. Among some 62,000 clones, about 85% were seen once, and the ten largest hold around 3.6%. Sequencing was performed on CD4+ or CD8+ T cells sorted from blood, taken in a trial of the OX40 agonist ivuxolimab. These receptors were obtained from an adult with an advanced solid tumor such as melanoma, head and neck, liver or kidney cancer.

The chain recombines TRBV7-9 with TRBJ2-7, with D perhaps being TRBD1 or TRBD2 (6 bases each). This CDR3 has 14 residues. The V gene's germline CDR1 is SEHNR and CDR2 FQNEAQ (reference sequence). Trimming removed 5 bases from V and 6 bases from J, with 17 bases in between. CDR3 protein: CASSTRGEEREQYF. The CDR3 DNA reads as TGTGCCAGCAGCACTAGGGGGGAGGAACGCGAGCAGTACTTC.

The chain uses TRBV15 and TRBJ2-7; tentative D call: TRBD1 (6 bases). The CDR3 covers 12 residues. V was cut by 1 base and J by 7 bases, with 8 bases left in between. Germline loops: CDR1 LNHNV, CDR2 YYDKDF (reference sequence). The chain's CDR3 is CATSRGDTEQYF. The CDR3 DNA reads as TGTGCCACCAGCAGAGGGGACACTGAGCAGTACTTC. Complete variable domain (other parts from reference TRBV15 and TRBJ2-7): DAMVIQNPRYQVTQFGKPVTLSCSQTLNHNVMYWYQQKSSQAPKLLFHYYDKDFNNEADTPDNFQSRRPNTSFCFLDIRSPGLGDTAMYLCATSRGDTEQYFGPGTRLTVT.

The chain recombines TRBV6-1 with TRBJ1-1, with D possibly matching TRBD1 (5 bases). V lost 2 bases to trimming and J lost 2 bases, with 12 bases between them. Germline loops: CDR1 MNHNS, CDR2 SASEGT. The CDR3 loop spans 15 amino acids. CDR3 sequence reads: CASSEWTNGNTEAFF. The CDR3 DNA follows: TGTGCCAGCAGTGAATGGACAAATGGTAACACTGAAGCTTTCTTT.

This rearrangement joins TRBV7-9 to TRBJ2-5; D possibly corresponds to TRBD1 (6 bases). The CDR3 contains 13 residues. V lost 4 bases, J lost 3 bases, and 9 bases lay in between. CDR1 and CDR2 (germline): SEHNR, FQNEAQ (reference sequence). The DNA of the CDR3 is TGTGCCAGCAGCTACCGGACAGAAGAGACCCAGTACTTC. Amino acid sequence: CASSYRTEETQYF.

The V call is TRBV7-2, the J call TRBJ1-3, with 7 bases lining up with TRBD1. Germline V gene sequence: CDR1 SGHTA, CDR2 FQGNSA. V was pared by 4 bases and J by 4 bases, with 7 bases of the junction left unmatched. The CDR3 sequence is 15 residues long. DNA of the CDR3: TGTGCCAGCAGCTCCCCCATAGGGGGCGGAAACACCATATATTTT. Translating it yields CASSSPIGGGNTIYF. Looking up the rest from reference TRBV7-2 and TRBJ1-3 gives the full variable domain: GAGVSQSPSNKVTEKGKDVELRCDPISGHTALYWYRQSLGQGLEFLIYFQGNSAPDKSGLPSDRFSAERTGGSVSTLTIQRTQQEDSAVYLCASSSPIGGGNTIYFGEGSWLTVV.

V usage is TRBV5-1 and J usage is TRBJ2-1; D call uncertain. The CDR3 totals 15 residues. The ends were cut back, 1 base at V and 0 bases at J, with 8 bases in the middle. Germline lookup yields CDR1 SGHRS and CDR2 YFSETQ. CDR3 loop: CASSLSPSSYNEQFF. DNA for the CDR3: TGCGCCAGCAGCTTGAGTCCTAGCTCCTACAATGAGCAGTTCTTC.

The rearrangement uses TRBV9 and TRBJ2-3, with 13 bases fitting TRBD2. V trimming: 3 bases; J trimming: 2 bases; junction bases outside the gene matches: 3. From germline, CDR1 is SGDLS and CDR2 YYNGEE. The CDR3 totals 16 residues. CDR3 region: CASSAGLAGITDTQYF. CDR3 nucleotides: TGTGCCAGCAGCGCGGGACTAGCGGGGATCACAGATACGCAGTATTTT.

The V and J genes are TRBV29-1 and TRBJ1-5; D remains unclear. Between the trimmed V and J ends, which lost 6 bases and 12 bases, there was a span of 6 bases. Looked up from germline, CDR1 is SQVTM and CDR2 is ANQGSEA. This CDR3 has 8 amino acids. The CDR3, as DNA: TGCAGCGTCCGTTTCCAGCATTTT. Translating it yields CSVRFQHF.

This chain uses TRBV7-6 with TRBJ2-3; 8 bases map to TRBD2. The CDR3 spans 14 residues. Trimming took 4 bases from V and 2 from J; bases not matched to a gene: 2. Germline V gene data show CDR1 as SGHVS and CDR2 as FNYEAQ. CDR3 in DNA: TGTGCCAGCAGCTCCGGACTAGCCACAGATACGCAGTATTTT. Translation: CASSSGLATDTQYF.

This clone was observed a few times. Its ends do not fully match the called genes, so a read error is possible. The genes are TRBV30 and TRBJ1-1; D unresolved. Germline V gene data show CDR1 as GTSNPN and CDR2 as SVGIG (reference sequence). The CDR3 loop spans 12 amino acids. The CDR3 sequence: CARRRGLTEAFF. The CDR3 DNA reads TGTGCCCGGAGACGGGGTCTCACTGAAGCTTTCTTT.

The V and J genes are TRBV18 and TRBJ2-7; D may be TRBD1 (5 bases). CDR3 length: 15 residues. V was cut by 2 bases and J by 7 bases, with 18 bases left in between. From germline, CDR1 is KGHSH and CDR2 LQKENI. The CDR3 here is CASSPIETVGFEQYF. CDR3 coding DNA: TGTGCCAGCTCACCAATTGAGACAGTAGGGTTTGAGCAGTACTTC.

The chain recombines TRBV6-5 with TRBJ2-2; D unclear. Trimming stripped 0 bases from V and 7 bases from J, with 6 bases between. Looked up from germline, CDR1 is MNHEY and CDR2 is SVGAGI. The CDR3 spans 13 residues. The CDR3 reads CASSYSLLGELFF. The CDR3 nucleotides read TGTGCCAGCAGTTACTCGCTACTCGGGGAGCTGTTTTTT.

This clone was recorded a few times. The chain recombines TRBV15 with TRBJ1-2, with a weak D call TRBD1 (5 bases). Germline values: CDR1 LNHNV, CDR2 YYDKDF (reference sequence). The CDR3 extends over 14 amino acids. Trimming removed 7 bases at V and 4 bases at J, with 16 bases between. CDR3 protein: CATTSGRSIYGYTF. As DNA, the CDR3 is TGTGCCACCACCTCGGGACGGTCAATCTATGGCTACACCTTC.

The V and J genes are TRBV6-1 and TRBJ2-4, with TRBD1 as a possible D gene (5 bases). Germline V gene data show CDR1 as MNHNS and CDR2 as SASEGT. Deletions cut 3 bases from V and 0 bases from J, with 12 bases between. The CDR3 consists of 16 residues. As DNA, the CDR3 is TGTGCCAGCAGTGATGTGACACAGGTAGCCAAAAACATTCAGTACTTC. This translates into CASSDVTQVAKNIQYF.

This chain joins TRBV19 and TRBJ1-4; TRBD1 agrees at 12 bases. The CDR3 totals 16 residues. The trim removed 4 bases at V and 7 bases at J, leaving 7 bases unmatched. Germline V gene sequence: CDR1 LNHDA, CDR2 SQIVND (reference sequence). CDR3 amino acids: CASSTGTGGVGEKLFF. The CDR3 nucleotides read TGTGCCAGTAGTACGGGGACAGGGGGCGTCGGTGAAAAACTGTTTTTT.

The chain carries TRBV5-1 and TRBJ2-1, with 9 positions matching TRBD2. Germline assignment: CDR1 SGHRS and CDR2 YFSETQ. This CDR3 has 15 amino acids. The trim removed 0 bases at V and 7 bases at J, leaving 5 bases unmatched. The CDR3 loop is CASSLAPSGKNEQFF. The CDR3 region has the DNA TGCGCCAGCAGCTTGGCCCCTAGCGGGAAGAATGAGCAGTTCTTC. Full variable domain (rest looked up from reference TRBV5-1 and TRBJ2-1): KAGVTQTPRYLIKTRGQQVTLSCSPISGHRSVSWYQQTPGQGLQFLFEYFSETQRNKGNFPGRFSGRQFSNSRSEMNVSTLELGDSALYLCASSLAPSGKNEQFFGPGTRLTVL.

The chain has TRBV5-1 and TRBJ2-3; 8 bases line up with TRBD2. V trimming: 4 bases; J trimming: 6 bases; junction bases outside the gene matches: 10. Germline V gene lookup returns CDR1 SGHRS and CDR2 YFSETQ. The CDR3 runs 15 residues. Written as DNA, the CDR3 is TGCGCCAGCAGCGACCCGGGAGGGAGCCACGATACGCAGTATTTT. This sequence encodes CASSDPGGSHDTQYF.

This clone has just a few counts. The chain employs TRBV5-4 and TRBJ2-1; D may match TRBD1 or TRBD2 (6 bases each). The CDR3 contains 18 residues. The ends were cut back, 3 bases at V and 2 bases at J, with 21 bases in the middle. The germline CDR1 and CDR2 sequences are SGHNT and YYREEE (reference sequence). The CDR3 is CASSSGQQVGRPYNEQFF. The CDR3 nucleotides are TGTGCCAGCAGCTCTGGACAGCAGGTGGGGAGGCCCTACAATGAGCAGTTCTTC.

The chain is built from TRBV4-1 and TRBJ2-7, with D hard to call. Germline assignment: CDR1 MGHRA and CDR2 YSYEKL. The CDR3 runs 15 residues. Trimming shortened V by 0 bases and J by 5 bases, and 14 bases separated the two germline ends. The CDR3 nucleotides read TGCGCCAGCAGCCAAGATCCAGGATACTTAAACGAGCAGTACTTC. Its translation is CASSQDPGYLNEQYF.

The chain is built from TRBV4-1 and TRBJ2-1; TRBD1 is a possible D gene (5 bases). V was cut by 1 base and J by 4 bases, with 8 bases left in between. The CDR3 extends over 14 amino acids. Germline V gene sequence: CDR1 MGHRA, CDR2 YSYEKL. DNA of the CDR3: TGCGCCAGCAGCCAAGGGGGCAGATACAATGAGCAGTTCTTC. Translated: CASSQGGRYNEQFF.

CDR3 residues: CASSREGEKLFF. The CDR3 bases are TGTGCCAGCAGCCGAGAGGGTGAAAAACTGTTTTTT. The chain couples TRBV14 to TRBJ1-4; no reliable D call. The CDR3 runs 12 residues. Trimming left V 4 bases short and J 7 bases short, with 7 bases between. Germline V gives CDR1 SGHDN, CDR2 FVKESK.

This clone was observed once. The chain couples TRBV28 to TRBJ1-5, with D uncertain. V dropped 3 bases and J dropped 4 bases, with 13 bases sitting between them. The CDR3 has 15 amino acids. Germline-derived CDR1 and CDR2 are MDHEN and SYDVKM. DNA of the CDR3: TGTGCCAGCAGTTTTGTGGTACGGGTGAATCAGCCCCAGCATTTT. It specifies CASSFVVRVNQPQHF.

The rearrangement joins TRBV4-3 to TRBJ2-3; 8 positions match TRBD1. V was pared by 0 bases and J by 3 bases, with 5 bases of the junction left unmatched. The CDR3 totals 16 residues. Germline V gene sequence: CDR1 LGHNA, CDR2 YSLEER. CDR3 bases: TGCGCCAGCAGCCAAGAACCTCGACAGGGGACAGATACGCAGTATTTT. Translated: CASSQEPRQGTDTQYF.

The V gene is TRBV4-1, the J gene TRBJ2-5; D remains ambiguous. Trimming took off 1 base at V and 5 bases at J, with 11 bases between the two ends. The germline V gene encodes CDR1 MGHRA and CDR2 YSYEKL. The CDR3 is 14 residues long. The CDR3 nucleotides read TGCGCCAGCAGCCAAGGGGTCGGGCTTGAGACCCAGTACTTC. Its translation is CASSQGVGLETQYF.

This clone has a single count. The rearrangement joins TRBV7-9 to TRBJ1-1, with D hard to call. Trimming left V 1 base short and J 5 bases short, with 11 bases between. This CDR3 has 14 residues. The germline V gene has CDR1 SEHNR and CDR2 FQNEAQ (reference sequence). The CDR3 protein is CASSLEQYQTEAFF. The CDR3 DNA reads as TGTGCCAGCAGCTTAGAGCAGTACCAAACTGAAGCTTTCTTT.